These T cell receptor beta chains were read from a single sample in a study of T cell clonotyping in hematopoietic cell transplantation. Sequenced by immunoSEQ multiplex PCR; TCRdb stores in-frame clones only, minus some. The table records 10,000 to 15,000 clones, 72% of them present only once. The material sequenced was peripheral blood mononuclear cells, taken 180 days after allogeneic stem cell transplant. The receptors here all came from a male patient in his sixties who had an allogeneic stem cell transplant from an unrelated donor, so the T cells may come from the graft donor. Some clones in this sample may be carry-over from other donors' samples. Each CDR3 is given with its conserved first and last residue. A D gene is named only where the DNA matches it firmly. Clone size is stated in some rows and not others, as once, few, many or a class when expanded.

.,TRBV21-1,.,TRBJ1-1,TGTGCCATTCTAGGGCCGGGCAACACTGAAGCTTTCTTT,CAILGPGNTEAFF
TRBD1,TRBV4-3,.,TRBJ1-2,TGCGCCAGCAGCCCGCGGCTACAGGGGAACTATGGCTACACCTTC,CASSPRLQGNYGYTF
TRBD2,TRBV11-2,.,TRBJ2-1,TGTGCCAGCAGCTTACAAGCGGGGGGCGGGAATGAGCAGTTCTTC,CASSLQAGGGNEQFF
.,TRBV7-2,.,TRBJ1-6,TGTGCCAGCAGCCTGGACAAGGGTAATTCACCCCTCCACTTT,CASSLDKGNSPLHF
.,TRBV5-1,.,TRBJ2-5,TGCGCCAGCAGCCCTTCCGGAGGGGGGGAGACCCAGTACTTC,CASSPSGGGETQYF
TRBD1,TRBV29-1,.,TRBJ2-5,TGCAGCGTTGAAAAGGGGACAGGGGAAGAGACCCAGTACTTC,CSVEKGTGEETQYF
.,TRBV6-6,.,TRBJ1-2,TGTGCCAGCAGTTACTCTCTCCCGGGGAATAACTATGGCTACACCTTC,CASSYSLPGNNYGYTF
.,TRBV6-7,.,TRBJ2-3,TGTGCCAGCAGTGAGGATACGCAGTATTTT,CASSEDTQYF
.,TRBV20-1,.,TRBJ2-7,TGCAGTGCTAGAGAGGACTACGAGCAGTACTTC,CSAREDYEQYF
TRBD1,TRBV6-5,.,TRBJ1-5,TGTGCCAGCAGTCCCGGGACAGGGGCAAATCAGCCCCAGCATTTT,CASSPGTGANQPQHF
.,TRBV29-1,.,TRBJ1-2,TGCAGCGCCAAAAGACAAGGGGGCTACACCTTC,CSAKRQGGYTF
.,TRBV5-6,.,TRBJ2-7,TGTGCCAGCAGCTCTTCCCCCCCTATGAGCTCCTACGAGCAGTACTTC,CASSSSPPMSSYEQYF
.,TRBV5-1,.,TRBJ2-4,TGCGCCAGCAGCTTGCAGGCTGGAGGCGTGAAAAACATTCAGTACTTC,CASSLQAGGVKNIQYF
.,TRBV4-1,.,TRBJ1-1,TGCGCCAGCAGCCAAGGGGACTTCGTAGGGGTGAACACTGAAGCTTTCTTT,CASSQGDFVGVNTEAFF
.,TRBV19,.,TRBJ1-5,TGTGCCAGTAGTATAGGGCAGGGGCATCAGCCCCAGCATTTT,CASSIGQGHQPQHF
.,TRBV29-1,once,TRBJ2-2,TGCAGCGCTCCCGGTGACACCGGGGAGCTGTTTTTT,CSAPGDTGELFF
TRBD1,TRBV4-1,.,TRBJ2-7,TGCGCCAGCAGCCAAGGGGACAGTCCTTTTTCCTACGAGCAGTACTTC,CASSQGDSPFSYEQYF
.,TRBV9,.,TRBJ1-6,TGTGCCAGCAGCGTAGAAGAGGGGAATTCACCCCTCCACTTT,CASSVEEGNSPLHF
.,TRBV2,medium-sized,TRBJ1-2,TGTGCCAGCAGAGACCCAGGGGATTCCTATGGCTACACCTTC,CASRDPGDSYGYTF
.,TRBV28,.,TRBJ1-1,TGTGCCAGCAGCAGGTCGAACACTGAAGCTTTCTTT,CASSRSNTEAFF
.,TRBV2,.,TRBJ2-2,TGTGCCAGCAGTGAAGGAGCAGGCCAATACACCGGGGAGCTGTTTTTT,CASSEGAGQYTGELFF
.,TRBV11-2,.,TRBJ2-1,TGTGCCAGCAGATTGGGGGTTGAGCAGTTCTTC,CASRLGVEQFF